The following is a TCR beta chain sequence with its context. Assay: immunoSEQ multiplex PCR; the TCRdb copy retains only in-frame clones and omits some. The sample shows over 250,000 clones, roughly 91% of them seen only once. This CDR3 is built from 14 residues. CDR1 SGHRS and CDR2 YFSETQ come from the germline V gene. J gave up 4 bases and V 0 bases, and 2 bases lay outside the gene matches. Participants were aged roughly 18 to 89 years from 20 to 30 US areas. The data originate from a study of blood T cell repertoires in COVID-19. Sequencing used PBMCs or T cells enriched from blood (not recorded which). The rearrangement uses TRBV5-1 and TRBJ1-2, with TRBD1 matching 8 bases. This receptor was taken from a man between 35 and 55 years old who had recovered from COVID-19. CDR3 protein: CASSLGQGTYGYTF. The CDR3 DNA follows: TGCGCCAGCAGCTTGGGACAGGGGACCTATGGCTACACCTTC.